These 21 T cell receptor beta chains were sequenced from one sample in a study of T-cell memory formation after mild COVID-19. MiXCR was run by TCRdb on the 5' RACE reads, yielding one entry per CDR3 protein. The sample records approximately 300,000 distinct CDR3 sequences, about a sixth being singletons. Sequenced material: PBMCs or a T cell subset sorted from them (not recorded which). The receptors here all came from a man younger than 35 who had mild COVID-19 (a few samples of this study predate the infection). Cell type and time point are not known.

The CDR3 DNA sequence: TGTGCCAGCAGCGATTCGGGTGAAAAACTGTTTTTT. It specifies CASSDSGEKLFF. The chain carries TRBV7-9 and TRBJ1-4; D is unclear. Germline loops: CDR1 SEHNR, CDR2 FQNEAQ (reference sequence). The V end was cut by 5 bases, the J end by 7 bases, with 8 bases between. This CDR3 region has 12 residues.

This clonotype was seen a few times. The J gene is TRBJ2-1, the V gene TRBV7-2; TRBD1 agrees at 7 bases. With 5 bases clipped from V and 4 bases from J, the junction kept 2 bases outside the gene matches. Per germline, CDR1 SGHTA and CDR2 FQGNSA. The CDR3 is made up of 13 amino acids. As DNA, the CDR3 is TGTGCCAGCAGCAAGGGACAGTACAATGAGCAGTTCTTC. Its protein product is CASSKGQYNEQFF.

This clonotype was observed a few times. The chain has TRBV15 and TRBJ2-2; possibly TRBD2 for D (5 bases). Per germline, CDR1 LNHNV and CDR2 YYDKDF (reference sequence). V lost 1 base and J lost 7, with 13 bases in between. The CDR3 runs to 15 residues. The CDR3 DNA sequence: TGTGCCACCAGCAGAGCGGGGAGTCTTATCGGGGAGCTGTTTTTT. Protein: CATSRAGSLIGELFF.

The V gene is TRBV29-1, the J gene TRBJ1-3; D perhaps matches TRBD1 (5 bases). The CDR3 covers 13 residues. The V and J ends lost 2 bases and 2 bases respectively, with 7 bases between them. Germline values: CDR1 SQVTM, CDR2 ANQGSEA. CDR3 sequence: CSVEMGAGNTIYF. CDR3 nucleotides: TGCAGCGTTGAAATGGGGGCTGGAAACACCATATATTTT.

This clonotype was seen at least ten times. The chain uses TRBV19 and TRBJ2-7, with 7 bases lining up with TRBD1. The CDR3 is 15 amino acids. Per the germline V gene, CDR1 is LNHDA and CDR2 is SQIVND (reference sequence). Germline trimming cut 8 bases from V and 3 bases from J; bases unmatched to any gene: 13. The CDR3 spells CASANVGTDYYEQYF. CDR3 nucleotides: TGTGCCAGTGCCAATGTCGGGACAGATTACTACGAGCAGTACTTC.

The CDR3 sequence: CASSYGGPGSNQPQHF. The CDR3, as DNA: TGTGCCAGCAGTTACGGGGGCCCAGGGAGCAATCAGCCCCAGCATTTT. The chain combines TRBV6-2 or TRBV6-3 with TRBJ1-5; the D gene is possibly TRBD1 (6 bases). Germline V CDR1 and CDR2: MNHEY, SVGEGT. This CDR3 is 16 amino acids long. Trimming left V 2 bases short and J 1 base short, with 12 bases between.

The table lists this clonotype with a few counts. The chain has TRBV4-3 and TRBJ1-1, with TRBD1 as a possible D gene (6 bases). Deletions cut 4 bases from V and 4 bases from J, with 13 bases between. Germline assignment: CDR1 LGHNA and CDR2 YSLEER. The CDR3 contains 14 residues. The CDR3 region has the DNA TGCGCCAGCAGCCTAGGGGGGGGAGCCACTGAAGCTTTCTTT. Its translation: CASSLGGGATEAFF.

This clonotype has just a few counts. The rearrangement links TRBV6-2 or TRBV6-3 to TRBJ2-5, with D tentatively TRBD2 (6 bases). CDR3 length: 14 residues. V was cut by 2 bases and J by 3 bases, with 10 bases left in between. CDR1 MNHEY and CDR2 SVGEGT come from the germline V gene. CDR3 bases: TGTGCCAGCAGTTACCCGCCGGGAGAAGAGACCCAGTACTTC. This sequence encodes CASSYPPGEETQYF.

The chain combines TRBV7-2 with TRBJ2-1, with D hard to call. CDR1 SGHTA and CDR2 FQGNSA come from the germline V gene. Trimming left V 4 bases short and J 0 bases short, with 13 bases between. The CDR3 has 16 amino acids. The CDR3 sequence: CASSSPVVGSYNEQFF. CDR3 in DNA: TGTGCCAGCAGCTCACCCGTGGTGGGCTCCTACAATGAGCAGTTCTTC.

This chain joins TRBV7-2 and TRBJ2-7, with no clear D. CDR1 SGHTA and CDR2 FQGNSA come from the germline V gene. V lost 4 bases and J lost 3, with 10 bases in between. This CDR3 has 13 amino acids. The CDR3 is CASSSQAIYEQYV. The DNA for the CDR3 is TGTGCCAGCAGCTCCCAGGCAATCTACGAGCAGTACGTC.

This clonotype was seen only a few times. The V gene is TRBV10-3, the J gene TRBJ2-6, with D perhaps matching TRBD1 (6 bases). The germline V gene has CDR1 ENHRY and CDR2 SYGVKD. This CDR3 is 16 amino acids long. The V end lost 5 bases, the J end lost 4 bases, and 15 bases lay between the germline ends. CDR3 region: CAISRIQGSGANVLTF. CDR3 nucleotide sequence: TGTGCCATCAGTCGAATACAGGGTTCGGGGGCCAACGTCCTGACTTTC.

This clonotype was observed a handful of times. This chain joins TRBV5-1 and TRBJ2-1; the D is unclear. CDR3 length equals 14 residues. The V end was cut by 1 base, the J end by 1 base, with 6 bases between. The germline CDR1 and CDR2 sequences are SGHRS and YFSETQ. In DNA, the CDR3 is TGCGCCAGCAGCTTGCCCGGTTCCTACAATGAGCAGTTCTTC. Its protein is CASSLPGSYNEQFF.

DNA for the CDR3: TGCAGCGTTGGACGGGGAGACACCGGGGAGCTGTTTTTT. Protein product: CSVGRGDTGELFF. This chain connects TRBV29-1 to TRBJ2-2; a possible D gene is TRBD2 (5 bases). Germline-derived CDR1 and CDR2 are SQVTM and ANQGSEA. The germline V and J ends were trimmed by 4 bases and 3 bases, with 9 bases remaining between them. The CDR3 length is 13 residues.

This clonotype was counted only a few times. One end of the junction fails to match germline, which may point to a read error. The chain employs TRBV7-7 and TRBJ2-5, with TRBD2 matching 8 bases. Germline V lookup: CDR1 SSHAT, CDR2 FNYEAQ (reference sequence). This CDR3 contains 15 residues. CDR3: CASSYGSGNQETQYF. CDR3 nucleotide sequence: TGTGCTAGCAGCTACGGTAGCGGGAACCAAGAGACCCAGTACTTC.

V is TRBV5-1 and J is TRBJ1-1; possible D gene TRBD1, 6 bases. The CDR3 covers 14 residues. Germline V gene sequence: CDR1 SGHRS, CDR2 YFSETQ. V lost 4 bases to trimming and J lost 4 bases, with 14 bases between them. The CDR3 DNA is TGCGCCAGCAGCCCTGACAGGTCATCCACTGAAGCTTTCTTT. Its translation is CASSPDRSSTEAFF.

This clonotype was counted ten times or more. The chain is built from TRBV20-1 and TRBJ2-1; D unclear. Trimming pared 3 bases from V and 6 bases from J, leaving 6 bases between. The CDR3 spans 11 residues. Germline CDR1 and CDR2: DFQATT and SNEGSKA (reference sequence). CDR3 sequence: CSARPVNEQFF. In DNA, the CDR3 is TGCAGTGCTAGGCCGGTCAATGAGCAGTTCTTC.

There are a few counts of this clonotype. J is TRBJ2-7 and V is TRBV5-6; possible D gene TRBD1, 6 bases. CDR3 length: 14 amino acids. Germline CDR1 is SGHDT and CDR2 is YYEEEE. The V gene lost 2 bases and the J gene lost 4 bases, with 13 bases spanning the gap. The CDR3 DNA is TGTGCCAGCAGCTTAACCGGGACATTATACGAGCAGTACGTC. This gives the protein CASSLTGTLYEQYV.

The rearrangement links TRBV6-5 to TRBJ2-7; possibly TRBD1 or TRBD2 for D (5 bases each). Trimming removed 0 bases from V and 4 bases from J, with 7 bases in between. CDR1 is MNHEY and CDR2 is SVGAGI in the germline V gene. The CDR3 has 13 amino acids. The CDR3 DNA is TGTGCCAGCAGTTACTCTGAGGGGTACGAGCAGTACGTC. Translated, it gives CASSYSEGYEQYV.

The genes are TRBV24-1 and TRBJ2-5, with D unresolved. The CDR3 has 17 amino acids. The V gene's germline CDR1 is KGHDR and CDR2 SFDVKD. Trimming took 3 bases from V and 5 from J, leaving 21 bases between them. CDR3 region: CATSDGQRRSFPETQYF. The CDR3 coding sequence is TGTGCCACCAGTGATGGCCAAAGAAGGAGCTTCCCGGAGACCCAGTACTTC.

The chain links TRBV7-2 to TRBJ1-1, with no clear D. V was shortened by 6 bases and J by 1 base, with 6 bases between the two germline ends. This CDR3 region has 12 residues. Germline V CDR1 and CDR2: SGHTA, FQGNSA. DNA for the CDR3: TGTGCCAGCAGGGAAGAGAACACTGAAGCTTTCTTT. Amino acids: CASREENTEAFF.

This clonotype was observed many times. V gene TRBV6-5 combines with J gene TRBJ1-6; no clear D gene. The CDR3 is 15 residues long. Trimming cost V 3 bases and J 6 bases, with 12 bases left between them. Per germline, CDR1 MNHEY and CDR2 SVGAGI. For the CDR3, the DNA is TGTGCCAGCAGTTATGGAGGCCTTAGTAATTCACCCCTCCACTTT. The encoded protein is CASSYGGLSNSPLHF.